The 9 T cell receptor beta chains reported below all come from one sample, sequenced in a study of CD8+ T cells in alopecia areata (dated by TCRdb to the late 2010s). Library preparation employed the immunoSEQ multiplex PCR assay. RNA was extracted from all samples and reverse transcribed into cDNA as template for TCR sequencing. In TCRdb, the immuneACCESS table is reduced to in-frame sequences with V and J assigned. These tables do not hold every clone; where another copy was compared, an unresolved V gene accounts for under half, and the others remain unexplained. This sample has more than 250,000 clones in the table, none counted a single time. The ten largest clones add up to around 1.2% of the sample. Pooled mouse cutaneous lymph node cells were stained for CD4, CD8alpha, NKG2D, NKG2ACE and other markers, then sorted on a BD Influx. The source material was CD4+ T cells sorted from a lymph node. These receptors originate from a C3H/HeJ mouse with alopecia areata. This strain has the MHC haplotype H2-k.

This clone was seen only a few times. Genes here carry mouse names. The CDR3 extends 4 residues past the end of the read, so its final part is completed from the germline J gene. V and J are TRBV5 and TRBJ2-3; 7 bases match TRBD2. V gave up 4 bases and J gave up 0 bases; unmatched junction bases: 4. This CDR3 has 15 amino acids. Germline V gives CDR1 LGHNA, CDR2 YNLKQL (reference sequence). Incomplete CDR3 DNA: TGTGCCAGCAGCCCGGGACTGACTAGTGCAGAA. This translates into CASSPGLTSAE. The full CDR3 protein reads CASSPGLTSAETLYF.

As regards this clone: The gene names given are mouse names. With the read ending 4 residues before the CDR3 end, the germline J gene is used to fill in that end. Other DNA variants within this sample encode the same CDR3. V usage is TRBV13-1 and J usage is TRBJ1-1; D call uncertain. Germline CDR1 and CDR2: NSHNY and SYGAGN. The CDR3 covers 13 residues. The ends were cut back, 0 bases at V and 1 base at J, with 4 bases in the middle. The CDR3 reads CASSDVRNTEVFF. The DNA read from the CDR3 is TGTGCCAGCAGTGATGTAAGGAACACA.

This clone has a handful of counts. Gene names and germline refer to mouse. The CDR3 end lies 4 residues beyond the end of the read and is filled in from the germline J gene. Other DNA sequences of this sample code for an identical CDR3. This rearrangement joins TRBV5 to TRBJ2-3, with D tentatively TRBD1 (5 bases). Trimming took 0 bases from V and 0 from J, leaving 7 bases between them. The germline gives CDR1 LGHNA, CDR2 YNLKQL (reference sequence). This CDR3 has 15 amino acids. CDR3 loop: CASSQERGSAETLYF. The CDR3 bases that were read are TGTGCCAGCAGCCAAGAAAGGGGTAGTGCAGAA.

Turning to this clone: The gene names given are mouse names. The DNA ends 4 residues before the CDR3 does, and the rest of the CDR3 is filled in from the germline J gene. V gene TRBV29 combines with J gene TRBJ2-5; D remains ambiguous. There are 12 residues in the CDR3. The germline gives CDR1 MSHET, CDR2 SYDVDS. The CDR3 bases that were read are TGTGCTAGCAGTTTCCCTCGAGAC. This gives the protein CASSFPRD. The whole CDR3 sequence reads CASSFPRDTQYF.

About this clone itself: Each gene name is a mouse one. The read finishes 4 residues shy of the CDR3 end, and the germline J gene is used to complete it. Other DNA sequences within the sample encode an identical CDR3. The chain links TRBV19 to TRBJ2-7; possibly TRBD1 for D (6 bases). In germline, CDR1 is FNHDT, CDR2 SITEND (reference sequence). The CDR3 runs to 12 residues. Trimming removed 6 bases at V and 2 bases at J, with 9 bases between. The CDR3 bases that were read are TGTGCCAGCACCCCAGGGGCCTAT. Translation: CASTPGAY. In full, the CDR3 is CASTPGAYEQYF.

With respect to this clone: Mouse gene names apply. The CDR3 goes on 4 residues after the read ends, and that part is filled in from the germline J gene. V is TRBV13-1 and J is TRBJ2-1; 8 positions match TRBD1. The CDR3 loop spans 17 amino acids. J was trimmed by 2 bases and V by 4 bases; bases with no gene match: 11. Germline CDR1 reads NSHNY; CDR2 reads SYGAGN. The chain's CDR3 is CASSHQSGGRDYAEQFF. The sequenced part of the CDR3 DNA is TGTGCCAGCAGTCATCAGTCAGGGGGCCGGGACTATGCT.

With respect to this clone: Mouse germline and gene names are used. Sequencing ends 4 residues short of the CDR3 end; the germline J gene provides the rest. This sequence joins TRBV31 and TRBJ2-3; possibly TRBD1 for D (6 bases). The CDR3 length is 13 residues. Germline-derived CDR1 and CDR2 are GKSSPN and SITVG. Trimming took off 5 bases at V and 0 bases at J, with 9 bases between the two ends. This CDR3 is CAWQGSSAETLYF. CDR3 DNA (partial): TGTGCCTGGCAGGGGTCTAGTGCAGAA. The full variable domain, completed using reference TRBV31 and TRBJ2-3, is AQTIHQWPVAEIKAVGSPLSLGCTIKGKSSPNLYWYWQATGGTLQQLFYSITVGQVESVVQLNLSASRPKDDQFILSTEKLLLSHSGFYLCAWQGSSAETLYFGSGTRLTVL.

This clone was counted a few times. Gene names are mouse gene names. Read sequence stops 4 residues before the CDR3 end, and the germline J gene provides the missing end. This specimen includes other DNA sequences encoding the same CDR3. The chain links TRBV5 to TRBJ2-3; maybe TRBD1 (6 bases). This CDR3 spans 15 amino acids. The germline CDR1 and CDR2 sequences are LGHNA and YNLKQL (reference sequence). V lost 4 bases, J lost 0 bases, and 11 bases lay in between. The CDR3 spells CASSRQGSSAETLYF. The CDR3 DNA, read in part, is TGTGCCAGCAGCCGTCAGGGGTCTAGTGCAGAA.

A word on this clone: Genes and germline are mouse. The missing CDR3 end, 4 residues past where the read stops, is filled in from the germline J gene. V and J are TRBV13-1 and TRBJ2-1; 9 bases are a match to TRBD2. Germline-derived CDR1 and CDR2 are NSHNY and SYGAGN. Trimming at V came to 4 bases and at J to 3 bases, leaving 2 bases not matched to a gene. This CDR3 comprises 14 residues. The CDR3 protein is CASSLGGVYAEQFF. The sequenced CDR3 bases are TGTGCCAGCAGTCTGGGGGGGGTCTATGCT.